The clone carrying this TCR beta chain has at least ten counts. The antigen remains undetermined. The data were obtained in a study of T cell repertoires in cytomegalovirus infection. After removal of 5 bases from V and 5 bases from J, the junction contained 13 bases not matched to a gene. Germline V CDR1 and CDR2: MNHNS, SASEGT. This CDR3 is built from 16 residues. Study results and caveats: Cumulative public TCR beta family frequency identified carriers of CMV plus the relevant HLA. The response measured ex vivo was dominated by TCR beta clonotypes (HLA-C-restricted and CMV-specific).

MiXCR, run by TCRdb on the reads, gives a single entry per CDR3 protein. In the table there are about 240,000 distinct CDR3 sequences, roughly an eighth of which are singletons. Sequences were obtained from PBMCs. The source is a human donor in good health (CMV status not recorded). Some clones in this sample may be carry-over from other donors' samples. The gene calls are TRBV6-1 and TRBJ1-2, with 8 bases matching TRBD1. Here the CDR3 DNA reads TGTGCCAGCAGTACGACCGCAGGGGGCGCAAAGTATGGCTACACCTTC. Protein product: CASSTTAGGAKYGYTF.